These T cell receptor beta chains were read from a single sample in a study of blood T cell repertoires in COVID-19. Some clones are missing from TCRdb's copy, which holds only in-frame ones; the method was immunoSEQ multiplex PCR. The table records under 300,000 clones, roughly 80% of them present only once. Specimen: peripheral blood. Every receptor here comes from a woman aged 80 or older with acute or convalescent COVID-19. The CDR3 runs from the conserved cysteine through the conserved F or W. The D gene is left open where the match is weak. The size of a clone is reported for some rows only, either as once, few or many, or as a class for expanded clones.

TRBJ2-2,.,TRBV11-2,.,CASSLLRGTGELFF,TGTGCCAGCAGCTTATTACGAGGGACCGGGGAGCTGTTTTTT
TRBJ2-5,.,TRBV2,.,CASSEERLAQETQYF,TGTGCCAGCAGTGAAGAGAGGCTAGCTCAAGAGACCCAGTACTTC
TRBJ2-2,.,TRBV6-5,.,CASMWGGQAGELFF,TGTGCCAGCATGTGGGGGGGGCAAGCCGGGGAGCTGTTTTTT
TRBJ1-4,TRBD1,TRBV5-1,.,CASKGDRQTNEKLFF,TGCGCCAGCAAGGGGGACAGGCAAACTAATGAAAAACTGTTTTTT
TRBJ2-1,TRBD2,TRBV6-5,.,CASSSMRGGSYNEQFF,TGTGCCAGCAGTTCCATGCGGGGGGGTTCCTACAATGAGCAGTTCTTC
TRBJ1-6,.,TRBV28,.,CASSLTGRSYNSPLHF,TGTGCCAGCAGTCTGACAGGCCGCTCCTATAATTCACCCCTCCACTTT
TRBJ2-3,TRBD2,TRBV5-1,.,CASSLVRASGGDTQYF,TGCGCCAGCAGCTTGGTACGGGCTAGCGGGGGAGATACGCAGTATTTT
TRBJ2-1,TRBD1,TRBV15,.,CATRQGPLGEQFF,TGTGCCACCCGACAGGGGCCTTTAGGGGAGCAGTTCTTC
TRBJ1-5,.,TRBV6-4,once,CASTGLVPFYSNQPQHF,TGTGCCAGTACAGGGTTGGTACCCTTTTATAGCAATCAGCCCCAGCATTTT
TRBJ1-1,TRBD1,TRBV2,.,CASSASGRGTEAFF,TGTGCCAGCAGTGCCTCGGGCAGGGGGACTGAAGCTTTCTTT
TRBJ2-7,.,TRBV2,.,CASSEWGVLDEQYF,TGTGCCAGCAGCGAATGGGGGGTTCTAGACGAGCAGTACTTC
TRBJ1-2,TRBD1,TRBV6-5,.,CASTLPGTAYGYTF,TGTGCCAGCACCCTACCTGGGACAGCCTATGGCTACACCTTC
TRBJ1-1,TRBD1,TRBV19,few,CASSTSGGWGTEAFF,TGTGCCAGTAGTACGTCAGGGGGGTGGGGAACTGAAGCTTTCTTT
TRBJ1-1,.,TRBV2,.,CASKYDRLVTEAFF,TGTGCCAGCAAGTACGACAGGCTGGTCACTGAAGCTTTCTTT
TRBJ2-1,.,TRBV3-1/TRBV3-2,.,CASRPSESYNEQFF,TGTGCCAGCAGACCTTCTGAGTCCTACAATGAGCAGTTCTTC
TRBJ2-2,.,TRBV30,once,CAWSVPGTGELFF,TGTGCCTGGAGTGTACCGGGCACCGGGGAGCTGTTTTTT